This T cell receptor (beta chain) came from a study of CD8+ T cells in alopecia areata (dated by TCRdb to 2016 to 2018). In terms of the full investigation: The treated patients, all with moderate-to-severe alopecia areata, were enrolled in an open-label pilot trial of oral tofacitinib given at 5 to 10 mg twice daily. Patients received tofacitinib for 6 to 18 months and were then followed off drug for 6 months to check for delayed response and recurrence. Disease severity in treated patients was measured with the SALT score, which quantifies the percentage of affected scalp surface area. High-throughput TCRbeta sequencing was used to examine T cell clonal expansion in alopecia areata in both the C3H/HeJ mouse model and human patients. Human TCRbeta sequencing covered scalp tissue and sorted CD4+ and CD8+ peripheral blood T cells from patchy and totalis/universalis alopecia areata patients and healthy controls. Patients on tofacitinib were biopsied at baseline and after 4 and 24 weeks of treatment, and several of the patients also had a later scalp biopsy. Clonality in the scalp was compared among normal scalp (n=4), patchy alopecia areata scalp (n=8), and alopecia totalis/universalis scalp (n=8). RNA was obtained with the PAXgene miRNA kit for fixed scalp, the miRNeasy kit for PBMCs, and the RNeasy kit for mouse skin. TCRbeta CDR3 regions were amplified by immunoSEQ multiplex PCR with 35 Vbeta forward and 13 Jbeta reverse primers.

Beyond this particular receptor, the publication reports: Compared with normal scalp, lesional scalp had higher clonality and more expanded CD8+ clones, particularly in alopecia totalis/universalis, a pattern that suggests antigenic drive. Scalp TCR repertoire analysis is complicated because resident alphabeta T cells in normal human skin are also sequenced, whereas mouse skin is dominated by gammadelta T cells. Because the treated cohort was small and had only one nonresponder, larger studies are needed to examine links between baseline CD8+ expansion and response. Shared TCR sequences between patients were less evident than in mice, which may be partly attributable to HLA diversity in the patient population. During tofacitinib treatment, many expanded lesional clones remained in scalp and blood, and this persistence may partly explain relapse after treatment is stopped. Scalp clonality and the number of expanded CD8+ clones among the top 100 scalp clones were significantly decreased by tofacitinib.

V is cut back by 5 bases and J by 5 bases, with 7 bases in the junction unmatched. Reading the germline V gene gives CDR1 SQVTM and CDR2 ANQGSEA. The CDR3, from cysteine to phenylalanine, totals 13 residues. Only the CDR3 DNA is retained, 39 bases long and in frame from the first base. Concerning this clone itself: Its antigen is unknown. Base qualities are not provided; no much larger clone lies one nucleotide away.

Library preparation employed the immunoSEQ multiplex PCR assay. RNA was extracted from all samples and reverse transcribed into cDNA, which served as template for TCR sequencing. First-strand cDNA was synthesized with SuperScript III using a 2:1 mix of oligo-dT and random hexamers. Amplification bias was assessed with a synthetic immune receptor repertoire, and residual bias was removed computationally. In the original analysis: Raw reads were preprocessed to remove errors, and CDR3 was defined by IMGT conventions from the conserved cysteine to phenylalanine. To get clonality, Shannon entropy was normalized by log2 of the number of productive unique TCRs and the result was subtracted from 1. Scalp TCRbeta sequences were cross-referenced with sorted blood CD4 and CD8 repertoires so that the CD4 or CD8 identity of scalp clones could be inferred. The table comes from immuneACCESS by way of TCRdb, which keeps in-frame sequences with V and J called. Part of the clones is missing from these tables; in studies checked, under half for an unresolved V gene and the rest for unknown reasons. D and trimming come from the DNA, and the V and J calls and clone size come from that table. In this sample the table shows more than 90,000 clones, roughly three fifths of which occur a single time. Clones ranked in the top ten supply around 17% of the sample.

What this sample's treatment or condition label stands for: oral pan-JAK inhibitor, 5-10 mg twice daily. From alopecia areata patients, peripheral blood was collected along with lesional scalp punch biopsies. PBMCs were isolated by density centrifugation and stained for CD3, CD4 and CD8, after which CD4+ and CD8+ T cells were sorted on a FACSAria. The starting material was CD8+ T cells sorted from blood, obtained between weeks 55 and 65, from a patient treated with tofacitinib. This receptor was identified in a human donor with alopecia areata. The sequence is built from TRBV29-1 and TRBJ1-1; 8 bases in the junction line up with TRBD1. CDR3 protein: CSVSTGEGTEAFF. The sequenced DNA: TGCAGCGTTTCGACAGGGGAGGGGACTGAAGCTTTCTTT.